These 32 T cell receptor beta chains share one sample of origin, sequenced in a study of regulatory T cells in long-lasting Graves disease. The authors built TCR beta libraries using iRepertoire HTBI primers and Arm-PCR of CDR3 regions. MiXCR, applied by TCRdb to the multiplex PCR reads, yields one record per CDR3 protein. The table shows a few hundred thousand distinct CDR3 sequences, with less than 25% occurring only once. Time point given: persistent/refractory GD, antithyroid drugs over 5 years with positive TRAb. Making the TCR library involved RNA that had been extracted from PBMCs. This specimen consisted of peripheral blood mononuclear cells (PBMCs), obtained when the disease was refractory, from a patient treated with antithyroid drugs. The receptors were sampled from a female donor with Graves disease.

This clonotype showed up many times. V gene TRBV27 combines with J gene TRBJ1-5; D remains unclear. This CDR3 comprises 14 residues. The germline V and J ends were trimmed by 6 bases and 0 bases, with 9 bases remaining between them. CDR1 is MNHEY and CDR2 is SMNVEV in the germline V gene (reference sequence). The CDR3 nucleotides are TGTGCCAGCAGCTACAGTGATAGCAATCAGCCCCAGCATTTT. Protein product: CASSYSDSNQPQHF.

This clonotype was counted between two and nine times. At one end the junction does not follow the germline gene, possibly because of a read error. The genes are TRBV6-1 and TRBJ1-1, with D unresolved. This CDR3 has 10 residues. Per germline, CDR1 MNHNS and CDR2 SASEGT. This CDR3 reads CATSRTEAFF. For the CDR3, the DNA is TGTGCCACCAGTAGGACTGAAGCTTTCTTT.

This clonotype was counted between two and nine times. The V call is TRBV28, the J call TRBJ2-1, with D possibly matching TRBD1 (6 bases). CDR1 is MDHEN, CDR2 SYDVKM, per germline. This CDR3 region has 16 residues. Trimming shortened V by 3 bases and J by 1 base, and 13 bases separated the two germline ends. The CDR3 DNA reads as TGTGCCAGCAGTTTGTATAGTACAGGGTCCTACAATGAGCAGTTCTTC. It yields the protein CASSLYSTGSYNEQFF.

This clonotype has just a few counts. This chain connects TRBV7-2 to TRBJ2-7, with a tentative D call TRBD2 (6 bases). The V gene's germline CDR1 is SGHTA and CDR2 FQGNSA. V gave up 2 bases and J gave up 0 bases, with 14 bases separating them. The CDR3 is 16 amino acids. CDR3 nucleotide sequence: TGTGCCAGCAGCTTACCAACGTGGCGGGACTCCTACGAGCAGTACTTC. It is translated as CASSLPTWRDSYEQYF. Filled out from reference TRBV7-2 and TRBJ2-7, the complete variable domain reads GAGVSQSPSNKVTEKGKDVELRCDPISGHTALYWYRQSLGQGLEFLIYFQGNSAPDKSGLPSDRFSAERTGGSVSTLTIQRTQQEDSAVYLCASSLPTWRDSYEQYFGPGTRLTVT.

The table lists this clonotype with a few counts. One end of the junction fails to match germline, which may point to a read error. This CDR3 is CAGSSRGIYEQYF. The CDR3 region has the DNA TGTGCCGGCAGTTCCCGGGGAATCTACGAGCAGTACTTC. V usage is TRBV28 and J usage is TRBJ2-7, with D tentatively TRBD2 (5 bases). The CDR3 has 13 amino acids. The germline V gene has CDR1 MDHEN and CDR2 SYDVKM.

This clonotype was detected many times. V and J are TRBV7-2 and TRBJ1-2; TRBD1 matches at 8 bases. The CDR3 totals 18 residues. Germline V gives CDR1 SGHTA, CDR2 FQGNSA. The ends lost 3 bases at V and 4 bases at J; junction bases unmatched: 16. CDR3 protein: CASSLGRGGQGWSYGYTF. CDR3 coding DNA: TGTGCCAGCAGCTTGGGGAGGGGTGGACAGGGTTGGTCCTATGGCTACACCTTC.

This clonotype occurred many times. This chain connects TRBV27 to TRBJ1-1; D ambiguous. Trimming stripped 6 bases from V and 0 bases from J, with 11 bases between. The CDR3 extends over 14 amino acids. Germline lookup yields CDR1 MNHEY and CDR2 SMNVEV (reference sequence). CDR3 residues: CASSSIRMNTEAFF. For the CDR3, the DNA is TGTGCCAGCAGCTCTATACGTATGAACACTGAAGCTTTCTTT.

This clonotype showed up many times. The chain is built from TRBV6-2 or TRBV6-3 and TRBJ2-7, with 7 positions matching TRBD1. Germline values: CDR1 MNHEY, CDR2 SVGEGT. Losses at the gene ends were 4 bases for V and 3 bases for J; bases not matched to a gene: 6. CDR3 length equals 14 residues. This CDR3 reads CASSFRGQDYEQYF. CDR3 sequence (DNA): TGTGCCAGCAGTTTTAGAGGACAGGACTACGAGCAGTACTTC.

This clonotype showed up just a few times. V and J are TRBV30 and TRBJ2-1; TRBD2 agrees at 15 bases. CDR1 GTSNPN and CDR2 SVGIG come from the germline V gene (reference sequence). The CDR3 is made up of 16 amino acids. After removal of 7 bases from V and 4 bases from J, the junction contained 8 bases not matched to a gene. This chain's CDR3 is CAYGLAGGLDYNEQFF. The CDR3 nucleotides are TGTGCCTACGGACTAGCGGGAGGGCTGGATTACAATGAGCAGTTCTTC.

This clonotype was picked up many times. This rearrangement joins TRBV20-1 to TRBJ1-1, with D unclear. Trimming took 7 bases from V and 3 from J, leaving 9 bases between them. This CDR3 contains 11 residues. Germline V gives CDR1 DFQATT, CDR2 SNEGSKA (reference sequence). CDR3 in DNA: TGCAGTGGAGGCAGAGACACTGAAGCTTTCTTT. This sequence encodes CSGGRDTEAFF.

The chain links TRBV2 to TRBJ2-7; a weak D match, TRBD2 (5 bases). Trimming shortened V by 5 bases and J by 3 bases, and 11 bases separated the two germline ends. The CDR3 runs to 13 residues. Germline values: CDR1 SNHLY, CDR2 FYNNEI. The CDR3 region is CASSIGLRYEQYF. CDR3 coding DNA: TGTGCCAGCAGTATAGGACTGCGCTACGAGCAGTACTTC.

This clonotype was counted a few times. This chain links TRBV29-1 with TRBJ1-1; a weak D match, TRBD1 (6 bases). Trimming took off 0 bases at V and 0 bases at J, with 11 bases between the two ends. CDR3 length: 15 residues. CDR1 and CDR2 from the germline V gene are SQVTM and ANQGSEA. The CDR3 is CSVEDPQGMNTEAFF. The CDR3 region has the DNA TGCAGCGTTGAAGACCCACAGGGAATGAACACTGAAGCTTTCTTT.

This clonotype was counted a single time. J is TRBJ1-1 and V is TRBV5-4; D call uncertain. The V end was cut by 4 bases, the J end by 0 bases, with 13 bases between. This CDR3 region has 15 residues. CDR1 and CDR2 (germline): SGHNT, YYREEE (reference sequence). CDR3 in amino acids: CASSLPGVLNTEAFF. DNA of the CDR3: TGTGCCAGCAGCCTACCCGGGGTGTTGAACACTGAAGCTTTCTTT.

This chain links TRBV19 with TRBJ2-3, with no clear D. Deletions cut 6 bases from V and 2 bases from J, with 12 bases between. There are 14 residues in the CDR3. Germline values: CDR1 LNHDA, CDR2 SQIVND (reference sequence). The DNA of the CDR3 is TGTGCCAGTAGATATGGCGGATACACAGATACGCAGTATTTT. Protein product: CASRYGGYTDTQYF.

V and J are TRBV2 and TRBJ2-1, with unresolved D. Germline loops: CDR1 SNHLY, CDR2 FYNNEI. V lost 10 bases, J lost 8 bases, and 12 bases lay in between. This CDR3 spans 11 amino acids. The CDR3 DNA follows: TGTGCCACCTCTCGCGTGGATGAGCAGTTCTTC. Amino acid sequence: CATSRVDEQFF.

This clonotype was recorded a few times. The chain carries TRBV7-2 and TRBJ1-4; TRBD1 might be the D (6 bases). The V and J ends lost 4 bases and 5 bases respectively, with 14 bases between them. The germline V gene has CDR1 SGHTA and CDR2 FQGNSA. The CDR3 spans 15 residues. CDR3 residues: CASSSNTGINEKLFF. CDR3 DNA sequence: TGTGCCAGCAGCTCGAACACAGGGATCAATGAAAAACTGTTTTTT.

The rearrangement joins TRBV9 to TRBJ1-3, with D perhaps TRBD1 (6 bases). The V gene's germline CDR1 is SGDLS and CDR2 YYNGEE. The CDR3 sequence is 18 residues long. V dropped 0 bases and J dropped 0 bases, with 16 bases sitting between them. Written as DNA, the CDR3 is TGTGCCAGCAGCGTAGCTATCCCAGGGGCCTTCTCTGGAAACACCATATATTTT. Amino acid sequence: CASSVAIPGAFSGNTIYF.

The CDR3 DNA reads as TGCAGCGTAGACGACAGGGTGTATGGCTACACCTTC. Encoded protein: CSVDDRVYGYTF. The rearrangement links TRBV29-1 to TRBJ1-2, with TRBD1 matching over 7 bases. The V gene's germline CDR1 is SQVTM and CDR2 ANQGSEA. The trim removed 6 bases at V and 5 bases at J, leaving 6 bases unmatched. The CDR3 is 12 amino acids.

This clonotype was observed many times. The chain links TRBV20-1 to TRBJ1-4; 9 bases match TRBD1. The CDR3 loop spans 14 amino acids. CDR1 is DFQATT, CDR2 SNEGSKA, per germline (reference sequence). The ends lost 1 base at V and 8 bases at J; junction bases unmatched: 5. CDR3 in amino acids: CSARGTGEGEKLFF. The CDR3 DNA reads TGCAGTGCTAGAGGGACAGGGGAAGGGGAAAAACTGTTTTTT.

This clonotype has a count of ten or more. The J gene is TRBJ1-2, the V gene TRBV28, with D possibly being TRBD1 (5 bases). This CDR3 is built from 11 residues. Per the germline V gene, CDR1 is MDHEN and CDR2 is SYDVKM. The ends were cut back, 5 bases at V and 8 bases at J, with 9 bases in the middle. The CDR3 DNA is TGTGCCAGCAGTAAGGGGCGAGGCTACACCTTC. This sequence encodes CASSKGRGYTF.

The rearrangement joins TRBV20-1 to TRBJ2-7; TRBD2 agrees at 12 bases. Germline CDR1 and CDR2: DFQATT and SNEGSKA (reference sequence). After removal of 6 bases from V and 6 bases from J, the junction contained 9 bases not matched to a gene. CDR3 size: 14 residues. The CDR3 region is CSARTSGKRGEQYF. For the CDR3, the DNA is TGCAGTGCCAGGACTAGCGGGAAAAGGGGCGAGCAGTACTTC.

This clonotype showed up just a few times. The rearrangement links TRBV19 to TRBJ1-1; 7 bases match TRBD1. This CDR3 contains 14 residues. The V and J ends lost 3 bases and 1 base, in that order; junction bases with no gene match: 2. Germline V gene data show CDR1 as LNHDA and CDR2 as SQIVND (reference sequence). The CDR3 sequence: CASSIRGGNTEAFF. The DNA for the CDR3 is TGTGCCAGTAGTATCAGGGGGGGGAACACTGAAGCTTTCTTT.

There are many counts of this clonotype. The chain couples TRBV24-1 to TRBJ1-2; no firm D call. The CDR3 runs to 13 residues. Germline V gives CDR1 KGHDR, CDR2 SFDVKD. Trimming removed 3 bases at V and 8 bases at J, with 12 bases between. This CDR3 is CATSDRGSGGYTF. CDR3 bases: TGTGCCACCAGTGATCGTGGGAGCGGGGGCTACACCTTC.

This clonotype was counted at least ten times. The chain combines TRBV20-1 with TRBJ1-1; D not resolved. Germline V lookup: CDR1 DFQATT, CDR2 SNEGSKA (reference sequence). The CDR3 runs 12 residues. V gave up 3 bases and J gave up 1 base, with 6 bases separating them. The CDR3 loop reads CSASGPNTEAFF. The CDR3 DNA follows: TGCAGTGCTAGCGGGCCGAACACTGAAGCTTTCTTT.

CDR3 protein: CAIGYPGLAGTTGELFF. DNA for the CDR3: TGTGCCATCGGATACCCGGGACTAGCGGGAACCACCGGGGAGCTGTTTTTT. The chain combines TRBV6-1 with TRBJ2-2, with 13 bases aligning to TRBD2. Germline assignment: CDR1 MNHNS and CDR2 SASEGT. The CDR3 covers 17 residues. V shed 10 bases, J shed 4 bases, and the junction held 12 bases outside the gene matches.

The chain uses TRBV4-1 and TRBJ1-2; a weak D match, TRBD1 (6 bases). The CDR3 contains 15 residues. The germline V gene has CDR1 MGHRA and CDR2 YSYEKL. V was shortened by 2 bases and J by 5 bases, with 15 bases between the two germline ends. The DNA for the CDR3 is TGCGCCAGCAGCCAATCTGACAGGAACTCATATGGCTACACCTTC. The encoded protein is CASSQSDRNSYGYTF.

The table lists this clonotype with a few counts. This chain joins TRBV20-1 and TRBJ1-6, with 7 bases aligning to TRBD1. The CDR3 has 14 amino acids. Germline CDR1 DFQATT, CDR2 SNEGSKA (reference sequence). V was pared by 4 bases and J by 6 bases, with 6 bases of the junction left unmatched. This chain's CDR3 is CSANGGQLNSPLHF. In DNA form, the CDR3 reads TGCAGTGCTAACGGGGGACAGCTTAATTCACCCCTCCACTTT.

There are many counts of this clonotype. The CDR3 here is CASRSSGGQYQNIQYF. CDR3 bases: TGTGCCAGCAGATCAAGCGGAGGACAGTACCAAAACATTCAGTACTTC. The chain combines TRBV27 with TRBJ2-4; a weak D match, TRBD1 (6 bases). Germline CDR1 reads MNHEY; CDR2 reads SMNVEV (reference sequence). Trimming stripped 6 bases from V and 5 bases from J, with 20 bases between. This CDR3 comprises 16 residues.

The chain combines TRBV6-9 with TRBJ1-1; 12 nucleotides match TRBD1. This CDR3 comprises 19 residues. Germline V lookup: CDR1 MNHGY, CDR2 SVAAGI. J lost 7 bases, V lost 3 bases, and 18 bases had no gene match. CDR3 in DNA: TGTGCCAGCAGTTACTCACTGTCCGGGACAGGGGGCCCTACAATTGAAGCTTTCTTT. Its protein is CASSYSLSGTGGPTIEAFF.

This clonotype has at least ten counts. The chain recombines TRBV2 with TRBJ1-1; no clear D gene. The CDR3 has 14 residues. Germline assignment: CDR1 SNHLY and CDR2 FYNNEI. The V gene lost 3 bases and the J gene lost 4 bases, with 12 bases spanning the gap. CDR3: CASSDVGIATEAFF. The CDR3 DNA follows: TGTGCCAGCAGTGATGTCGGGATAGCCACTGAAGCTTTCTTT.

The CDR3 bases are TGTGCCAGCAGCCCCAACAGAAACACTGAAGCTTTCTTT. Protein sequence: CASSPNRNTEAFF. V and J are TRBV5-5 and TRBJ1-1; D uncertain. Germline V gene sequence: CDR1 SGHKS, CDR2 YYEKEE (reference sequence). With 4 bases removed from V and 2 bases from J, the gap between germline ends came to 9 bases. The CDR3 is 13 amino acids.

This clonotype was recorded only once. The rearrangement joins TRBV5-1 to TRBJ1-6, with 7 bases matching TRBD1. V shed 4 bases and J 3 bases; nucleotides not matched to a gene: 7. The CDR3 sequence is 16 residues long. CDR1 is SGHRS and CDR2 is YFSETQ in the germline V gene. Here the CDR3 reads CASSTGTVNYNSPLHF. The CDR3 bases are TGCGCCAGCAGCACTGGGACAGTTAACTATAATTCACCCCTCCACTTT.